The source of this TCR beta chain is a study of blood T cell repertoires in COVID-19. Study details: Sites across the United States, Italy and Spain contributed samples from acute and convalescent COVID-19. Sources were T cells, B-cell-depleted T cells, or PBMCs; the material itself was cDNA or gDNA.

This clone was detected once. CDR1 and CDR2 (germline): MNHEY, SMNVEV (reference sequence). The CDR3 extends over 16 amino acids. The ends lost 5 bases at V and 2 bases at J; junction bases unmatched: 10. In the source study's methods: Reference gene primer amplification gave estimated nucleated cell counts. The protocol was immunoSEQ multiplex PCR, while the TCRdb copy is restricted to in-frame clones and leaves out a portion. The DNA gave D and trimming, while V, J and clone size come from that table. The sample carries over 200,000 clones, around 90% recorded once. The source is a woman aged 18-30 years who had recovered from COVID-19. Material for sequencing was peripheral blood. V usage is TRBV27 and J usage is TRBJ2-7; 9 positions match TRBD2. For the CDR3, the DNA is TGTGCCAGCAGTGGGGCTTGGGCGGGAGGGCCCTACGAGCAGTACTTC. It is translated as CASSGAWAGGPYEQYF.